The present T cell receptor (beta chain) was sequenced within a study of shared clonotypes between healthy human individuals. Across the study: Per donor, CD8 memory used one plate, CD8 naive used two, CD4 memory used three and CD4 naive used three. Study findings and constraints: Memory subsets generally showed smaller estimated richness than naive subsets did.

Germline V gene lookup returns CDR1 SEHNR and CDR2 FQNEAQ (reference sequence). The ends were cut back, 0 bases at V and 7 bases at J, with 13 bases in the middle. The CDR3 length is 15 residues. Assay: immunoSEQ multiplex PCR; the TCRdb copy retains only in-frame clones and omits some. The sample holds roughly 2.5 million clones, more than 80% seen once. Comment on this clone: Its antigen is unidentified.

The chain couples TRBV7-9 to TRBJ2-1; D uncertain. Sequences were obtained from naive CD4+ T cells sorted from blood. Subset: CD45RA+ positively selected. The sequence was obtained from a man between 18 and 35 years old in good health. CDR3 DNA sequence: TGTGCCAGCAGCTTAGCATGGCAAAGACCGAATGAGCAGTTCTTC. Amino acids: CASSLAWQRPNEQFF.